These 23 T cell receptor beta chains share one sample of origin, sequenced in a study of blood T cell repertoires in COVID-19. The data were produced by immunoSEQ multiplex PCR, yet TCRdb's version contains in-frame clones alone and is incomplete. The data hold about 140,000 clones, with around 80% observed a single time. Sequencing was carried out using peripheral blood. The receptors were sampled from a man aged 55-75 years with acute or convalescent COVID-19.

V usage is TRBV11-3 and J usage is TRBJ2-1; weak D call: TRBD2 (6 bases). Trimming shortened V by 3 bases and J by 7 bases, and 10 bases separated the two germline ends. This CDR3 contains 13 residues. Germline loops: CDR1 SGHNT, CDR2 YENEEA. DNA for the CDR3: TGTGCCAGCAGCTTCCCTAGCGCTAATGAGCAGTTCTTC. It codes for CASSFPSANEQFF.

This clone was seen only a few times. The chain combines TRBV5-6 with TRBJ1-1; perhaps TRBD1 as D (5 bases). Deletions cut 4 bases from V and 1 base from J, with 8 bases between. Germline loops: CDR1 SGHDT, CDR2 YYEEEE. CDR3 length equals 13 residues. The CDR3 DNA sequence: TGTGCCAGCAGCAACGACAGGAACACTGAAGCTTTCTTT. Amino acids: CASSNDRNTEAFF.

Written as DNA, the CDR3 is TGTGCCAGCAGCCAAGATGGGGTAGCGGGGGGCCAAGAGACCCAGTACTTC. It codes for CASSQDGVAGGQETQYF. The rearrangement uses TRBV4-2 and TRBJ2-5; TRBD2 matches 10 bases. Trimming cost V 0 bases and J 1 base; bases outside gene matches: 5. This CDR3 has 17 residues. The germline V gene has CDR1 LGHNA and CDR2 YNFKEQ.

The rearrangement uses TRBV9 and TRBJ2-1, with TRBD2 as a possible D gene (6 bases). The CDR3 extends over 14 amino acids. Germline CDR1 reads SGDLS; CDR2 reads YYNGEE. Trimming took off 7 bases at V and 8 bases at J, with 19 bases between the two ends. The CDR3 DNA is TGTGCCAGCGGGGGACGGGGGTTGAGAGATGAGCAGTTCTTC. This codes for CASGGRGLRDEQFF.

The J gene is TRBJ2-1, the V gene TRBV4-2; 11 positions match TRBD2. Germline values: CDR1 LGHNA, CDR2 YNFKEQ. J lost 4 bases, V lost 4 bases, and 9 bases had no gene match. The CDR3 totals 17 residues. CDR3 amino acids: CASSPRAGTSGYNEQFF. As DNA, the CDR3 is TGTGCCAGCAGCCCACGCGCCGGGACTAGCGGATACAATGAGCAGTTCTTC.

The chain employs TRBV28 and TRBJ1-4; 7 nucleotides align to TRBD1. V lost 8 bases and J lost 8; bases outside the gene matches: 11. Germline assignment: CDR1 MDHEN and CDR2 SYDVKM. This CDR3 is 14 amino acids long. The CDR3 spells CASQRDSSLEKLFF. In DNA form, the CDR3 reads TGTGCCAGCCAAAGGGACAGTTCTTTGGAAAAACTGTTTTTT.

The sample holds a few counts of this clone. The rearrangement joins TRBV5-1 to TRBJ1-3, with unresolved D. Germline V gene sequence: CDR1 SGHRS, CDR2 YFSETQ. The CDR3 covers 16 residues. The V end was cut by 0 bases, the J end by 0 bases, with 10 bases between. CDR3 in DNA: TGCGCCAGCAGCTTGGAAGGCAGCGACTCTGGAAACACCATATATTTT. Its protein is CASSLEGSDSGNTIYF.

The V gene is TRBV28, the J gene TRBJ2-7, with 10 bases fitting TRBD1. Trimming cost V 3 bases and J 4 bases; bases outside gene matches: 6. The CDR3 has 15 amino acids. Germline CDR1 reads MDHEN; CDR2 reads SYDVKM. The CDR3 sequence is CASSFLDRGLYEQYF. The CDR3 bases are TGTGCCAGCAGTTTCCTCGACAGGGGGCTATACGAGCAGTACTTC.

The V gene is TRBV9, the J gene TRBJ1-3; D unclear. The V gene's germline CDR1 is SGDLS and CDR2 YYNGEE. The V end was cut by 4 bases, the J end by 1 base, with 9 bases between. The CDR3 consists of 14 residues. This chain's CDR3 is CASSSRSSGNTIYF. The DNA for the CDR3 is TGTGCCAGCAGCTCAAGGAGTTCTGGAAACACCATATATTTT.

J is TRBJ1-4 and V is TRBV7-9, with 7 bases matching TRBD1. The germline V gene encodes CDR1 SEHNR and CDR2 FQNEAQ (reference sequence). The V segment lost 4 bases and the J segment 7 bases; nucleotides outside the gene matches: 9. The CDR3 runs 15 residues. CDR3 coding DNA: TGTGCCAGCAGCTCCTTGACAGGGTCGGGTGAAAAACTGTTTTTT. This codes for CASSSLTGSGEKLFF.

The chain recombines TRBV19 with TRBJ2-1; TRBD2 is a possible D gene (5 bases). The germline V gene encodes CDR1 LNHDA and CDR2 SQIVND (reference sequence). Trimming pared 6 bases from V and 0 bases from J, leaving 15 bases between. The CDR3 runs 16 residues. The CDR3 loop is CASSQRPESSYNEQFF. The CDR3 DNA sequence: TGTGCCAGTAGCCAGCGGCCTGAAAGCTCCTACAATGAGCAGTTCTTC.

The rearrangement uses TRBV28 and TRBJ1-5, with D possibly matching TRBD1 (5 bases). The V gene lost 7 bases and the J gene lost 1 base, with 14 bases spanning the gap. CDR3 size: 15 residues. The germline V gene has CDR1 MDHEN and CDR2 SYDVKM. The CDR3 here is CASIWRAGSNQPQHF. The CDR3 DNA follows: TGTGCCAGCATCTGGAGGGCAGGGAGCAATCAGCCCCAGCATTTT. Based on the CDR3 plus reference TRBV28 and TRBJ1-5, the full variable domain is DVKVTQSSRYLVKRTGEKVFLECVQDMDHENMFWYRQDPGLGLRLIYFSYDVKMKEKGDIPEGYSVSREKKERFSLILESASTNQTSMYLCASIWRAGSNQPQHFGDGTRLSIL.

The V call is TRBV28, the J call TRBJ1-1; a weak D match, TRBD1 (5 bases). This CDR3 spans 14 amino acids. Germline values: CDR1 MDHEN, CDR2 SYDVKM. Trimming left V 2 bases short and J 5 bases short, with 12 bases between. CDR3 amino acids: CASSLRRPGTEAFF. Here the CDR3 DNA reads TGTGCCAGCAGTTTAAGGCGTCCAGGGACTGAAGCTTTCTTT. The variable domain in full, completed from reference TRBV28 and TRBJ1-1, reads DVKVTQSSRYLVKRTGEKVFLECVQDMDHENMFWYRQDPGLGLRLIYFSYDVKMKEKGDIPEGYSVSREKKERFSLILESASTNQTSMYLCASSLRRPGTEAFFGQGTRLTVV.

The chain links TRBV25-1 to TRBJ1-3; D is uncertain. Per the germline V gene, CDR1 is MGHDK and CDR2 is SYGVNS. CDR3 size: 13 residues. The V end was cut by 2 bases, the J end by 2 bases, with 4 bases between. CDR3 coding DNA: TGTGCCAGCAGTGAACGTCCTGGAAACACCATATATTTT. Its protein product is CASSERPGNTIYF. The whole variable domain, filled in from reference TRBV25-1 and TRBJ1-3, reads EADIYQTPRYLVIGTGKKITLECSQTMGHDKMYWYQQDPGMELHLIHYSYGVNSTEKGDLSSESTVSRIRTEHFPLTLESARPSHTSQYLCASSERPGNTIYFGEGSWLTVV.

This chain connects TRBV6-5 to TRBJ1-2; 8 nucleotides line up with TRBD1. V gave up 0 bases and J gave up 2 bases; unmatched junction bases: 5. There are 16 residues in the CDR3. The germline V gene encodes CDR1 MNHEY and CDR2 SVGAGI. The DNA for the CDR3 is TGTGCCAGCAGTTACTCGAGTCAGGGGGCGAACTATGGCTACACCTTC. It translates to CASSYSSQGANYGYTF.

The chain links TRBV28 to TRBJ2-4; maybe TRBD2 (6 bases). The V gene's germline CDR1 is MDHEN and CDR2 SYDVKM. V was shortened by 0 bases and J by 5 bases, with 11 bases between the two germline ends. The CDR3 sequence is 15 residues long. CDR3 nucleotide sequence: TGTGCCAGCAGTTTATGGACAACGGGGGAAAACATTCAGTACTTC. It encodes CASSLWTTGENIQYF.

The chain recombines TRBV2 with TRBJ2-1, with TRBD2 matching 10 bases. The CDR3 loop spans 15 amino acids. Germline V gene lookup returns CDR1 SNHLY and CDR2 FYNNEI. With V trimmed by 4 bases and J by 5 bases, 5 bases remained unmatched. The CDR3 DNA follows: TGTGCCAGCAGTGGGGGGACTAGCGCTAACAATGAGCAGTTCTTC. It translates to CASSGGTSANNEQFF.

This rearrangement joins TRBV3-1 (or the pseudogene TRBV3-2) to TRBJ2-2, with TRBD2 matching 7 bases. Germline-derived CDR1 and CDR2 are LGHDT and YNNKEL (reference sequence). Trimming took 2 bases from V and 7 from J; bases not matched to a gene: 4. The CDR3 contains 14 residues. The CDR3 sequence is CASSQKGGSGELFF. The CDR3 bases are TGTGCCAGCAGCCAAAAAGGCGGGAGCGGGGAGCTGTTTTTT.

The J gene is TRBJ2-1, the V gene TRBV29-1; D possibly corresponds to TRBD2 (6 bases). This CDR3 has 12 amino acids. From germline, CDR1 is SQVTM and CDR2 ANQGSEA. Trimming pared 4 bases from V and 7 bases from J, leaving 11 bases between. CDR3 in DNA: TGCAGCGTTGGGGGAGGCCCTAATGAGCAGTTCTTC. Protein sequence: CSVGGGPNEQFF.

This sequence joins TRBV19 and TRBJ1-5; D is unclear. Per the germline V gene, CDR1 is LNHDA and CDR2 is SQIVND (reference sequence). The CDR3 has 15 amino acids. The V end lost 4 bases, the J end lost 1 base, and 11 bases lay between the germline ends. CDR3 protein: CASSTTSLSNQPQHF. CDR3 coding DNA: TGTGCCAGTAGTACGACTTCCCTGAGCAATCAGCCCCAGCATTTT.

The rearrangement uses TRBV9 and TRBJ1-1; no definite D call. The V gene lost 1 base and the J gene lost 4 bases, with 14 bases spanning the gap. Per germline, CDR1 SGDLS and CDR2 YYNGEE. The CDR3 has 15 residues. CDR3 coding DNA: TGTGCCAGCAGCGTAAACGCCCTCCACACCACTGAAGCTTTCTTT. This sequence encodes CASSVNALHTTEAFF.

The rearrangement links TRBV7-8 to TRBJ1-3, with 7 bases aligning to TRBD1. Germline V gene sequence: CDR1 SGHVS, CDR2 FQNEAQ. The CDR3 sequence is 18 residues long. V trimming: 1 base; J trimming: 5 bases; junction bases outside the gene matches: 14. CDR3 in amino acids: CASSLGSGQGDMRNTIYF. CDR3 bases: TGTGCCAGCAGCTTAGGGTCCGGGCAGGGGGATATGAGAAACACCATATATTTT.

The chain is built from TRBV4-2 and TRBJ1-2; no firm D call. CDR3 size: 15 residues. The V end lost 0 bases, the J end lost 1 base, and 9 bases lay between the germline ends. The germline gives CDR1 LGHNA, CDR2 YNFKEQ. CDR3 DNA: TGTGCCAGCAGCCAAGAAAACAGCCTTAACTATGGCTACACCTTC. This translates into CASSQENSLNYGYTF.